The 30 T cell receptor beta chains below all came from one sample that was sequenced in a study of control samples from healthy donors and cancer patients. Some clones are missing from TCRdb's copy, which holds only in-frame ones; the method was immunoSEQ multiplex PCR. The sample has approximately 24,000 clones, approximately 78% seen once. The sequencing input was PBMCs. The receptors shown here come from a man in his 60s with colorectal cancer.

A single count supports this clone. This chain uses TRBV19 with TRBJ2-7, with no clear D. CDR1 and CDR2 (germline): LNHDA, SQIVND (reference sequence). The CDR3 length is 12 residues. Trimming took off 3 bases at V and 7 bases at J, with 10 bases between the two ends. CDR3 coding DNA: TGTGCCAGTAGTATTCTCTATGGGGAGCAGTACTTC. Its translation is CASSILYGEQYF.

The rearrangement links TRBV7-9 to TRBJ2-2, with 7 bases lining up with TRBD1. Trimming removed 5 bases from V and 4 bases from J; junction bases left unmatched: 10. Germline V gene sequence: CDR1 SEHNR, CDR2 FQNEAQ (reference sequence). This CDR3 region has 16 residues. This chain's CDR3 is CASSLPTGQSTGELFF. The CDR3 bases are TGTGCCAGCAGCCTACCGACAGGGCAAAGCACCGGGGAGCTGTTTTTT.

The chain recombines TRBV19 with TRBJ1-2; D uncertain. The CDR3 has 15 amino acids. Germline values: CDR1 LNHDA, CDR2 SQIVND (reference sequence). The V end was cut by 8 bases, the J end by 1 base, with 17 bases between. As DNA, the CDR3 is TGTGCCAGTTGCCCCAGGTCCGACGTTAACTATGGCTACACCTTC. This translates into CASCPRSDVNYGYTF.

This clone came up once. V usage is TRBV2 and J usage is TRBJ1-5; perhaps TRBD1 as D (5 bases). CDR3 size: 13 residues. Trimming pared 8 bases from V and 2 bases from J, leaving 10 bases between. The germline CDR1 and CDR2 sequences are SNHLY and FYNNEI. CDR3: CASQGYGNQPQHF. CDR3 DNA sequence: TGTGCCAGCCAGGGATATGGCAATCAGCCCCAGCATTTT.

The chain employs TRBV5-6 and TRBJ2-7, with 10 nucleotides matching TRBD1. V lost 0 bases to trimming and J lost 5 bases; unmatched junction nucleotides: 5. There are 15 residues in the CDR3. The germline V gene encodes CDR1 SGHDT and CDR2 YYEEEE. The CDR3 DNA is TGTGCCAGCAGCTTGGGAGGGACAGGGGCCCACGAGCAGTACTTC. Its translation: CASSLGGTGAHEQYF.

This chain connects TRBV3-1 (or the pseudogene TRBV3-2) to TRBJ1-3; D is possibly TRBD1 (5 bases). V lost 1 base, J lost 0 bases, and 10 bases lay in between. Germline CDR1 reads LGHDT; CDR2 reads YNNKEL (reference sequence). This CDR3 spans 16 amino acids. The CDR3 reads CASSQVHRHSGNTIYF. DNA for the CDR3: TGTGCCAGCAGCCAAGTACACAGGCACTCTGGAAACACCATATATTTT.

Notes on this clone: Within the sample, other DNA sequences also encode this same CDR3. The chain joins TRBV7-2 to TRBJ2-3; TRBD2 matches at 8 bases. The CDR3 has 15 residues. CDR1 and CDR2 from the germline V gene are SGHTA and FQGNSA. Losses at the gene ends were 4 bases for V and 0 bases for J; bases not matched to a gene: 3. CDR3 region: CASSSWTSSTDTQYF. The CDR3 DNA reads TGTGCCAGCAGCTCGTGGACTAGCAGCACAGATACGCAGTATTTT. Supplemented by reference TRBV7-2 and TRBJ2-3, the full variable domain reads GAGVSQSPSNKVTEKGKDVELRCDPISGHTALYWYRQSLGQGLEFLIYFQGNSAPDKSGLPSDRFSAERTGGSVSTLTIQRTQQEDSAVYLCASSSWTSSTDTQYFGPGTRLTVL.

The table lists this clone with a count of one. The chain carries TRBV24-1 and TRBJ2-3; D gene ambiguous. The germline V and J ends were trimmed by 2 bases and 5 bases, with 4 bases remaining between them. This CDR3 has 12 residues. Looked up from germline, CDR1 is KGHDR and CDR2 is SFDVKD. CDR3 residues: CATSDSVDTQYF. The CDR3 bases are TGTGCCACCAGTGATTCCGTAGATACGCAGTATTTT.

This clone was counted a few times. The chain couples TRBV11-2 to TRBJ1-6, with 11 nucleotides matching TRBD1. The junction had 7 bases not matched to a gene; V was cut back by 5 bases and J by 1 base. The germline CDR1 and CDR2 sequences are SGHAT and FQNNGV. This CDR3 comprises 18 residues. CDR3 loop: CASSVGTGGRSYNSPLHF. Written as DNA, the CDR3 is TGTGCCAGCAGCGTCGGGACAGGGGGGAGATCCTATAATTCACCCCTCCACTTT. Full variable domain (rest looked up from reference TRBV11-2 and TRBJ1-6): EAGVAQSPRYKIIEKRQSVAFWCNPISGHATLYWYQQILGQGPKLLIQFQNNGVVDDSQLPKDRFSAERLKGVDSTLKIQPAKLEDSAVYLCASSVGTGGRSYNSPLHFGNGTRLTVT.

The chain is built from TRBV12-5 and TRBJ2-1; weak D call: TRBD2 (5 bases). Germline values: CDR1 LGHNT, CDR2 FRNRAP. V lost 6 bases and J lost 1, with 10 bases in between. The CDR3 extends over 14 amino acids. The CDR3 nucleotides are TGTGCTAGTGGCCTAGAGGGTTCCTACAATGAGCAGTTCTTC. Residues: CASGLEGSYNEQFF.

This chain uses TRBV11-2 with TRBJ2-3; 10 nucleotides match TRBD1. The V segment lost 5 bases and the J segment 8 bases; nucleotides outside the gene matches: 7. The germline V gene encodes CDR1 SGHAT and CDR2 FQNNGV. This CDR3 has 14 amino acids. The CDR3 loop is CASSQIGQGGTQYF. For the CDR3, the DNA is TGTGCCAGCAGCCAAATCGGACAGGGGGGTACGCAGTATTTT. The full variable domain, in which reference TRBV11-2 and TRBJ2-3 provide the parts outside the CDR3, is EAGVAQSPRYKIIEKRQSVAFWCNPISGHATLYWYQQILGQGPKLLIQFQNNGVVDDSQLPKDRFSAERLKGVDSTLKIQPAKLEDSAVYLCASSQIGQGGTQYFGPGTRLTVL.

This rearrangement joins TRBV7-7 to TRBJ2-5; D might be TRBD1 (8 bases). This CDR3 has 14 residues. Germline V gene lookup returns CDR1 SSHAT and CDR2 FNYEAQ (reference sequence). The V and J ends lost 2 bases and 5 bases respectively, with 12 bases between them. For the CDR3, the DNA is TGTGCCAGCAGCTTAAACAGGGGGGGGGAGACCCAGTACTTC. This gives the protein CASSLNRGGETQYF. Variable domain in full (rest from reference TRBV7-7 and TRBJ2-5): GAGVSQSPRYKVTKRGQDVTLRCDPISSHATLYWYQQALGQGPEFLTYFNYEAQPDKSGLPSDRFSAERPEGSISTLTIQRTEQRDSAMYRCASSLNRGGETQYFGPGTRLLVL.

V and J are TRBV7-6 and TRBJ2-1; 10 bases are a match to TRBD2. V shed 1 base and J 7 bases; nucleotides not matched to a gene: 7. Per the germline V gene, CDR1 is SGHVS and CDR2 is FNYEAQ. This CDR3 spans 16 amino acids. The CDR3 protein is CASSLVASGGGNEQFF. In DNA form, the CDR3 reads TGTGCCAGCAGCTTAGTGGCTAGCGGGGGAGGTAATGAGCAGTTCTTC.

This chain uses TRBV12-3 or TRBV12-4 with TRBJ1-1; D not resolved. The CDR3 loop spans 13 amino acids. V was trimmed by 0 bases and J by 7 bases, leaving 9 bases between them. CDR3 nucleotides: TGTGCCAGCAGTTTAGCGCTACGGGGTGAAGCTTTCTTT. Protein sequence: CASSLALRGEAFF.

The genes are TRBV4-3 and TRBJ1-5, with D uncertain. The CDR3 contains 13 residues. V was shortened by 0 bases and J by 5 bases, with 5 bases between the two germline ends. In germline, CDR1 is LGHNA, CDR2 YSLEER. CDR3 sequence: CASSQEKDQPQHF. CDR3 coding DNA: TGCGCCAGCAGCCAAGAGAAAGATCAGCCCCAGCATTTT.

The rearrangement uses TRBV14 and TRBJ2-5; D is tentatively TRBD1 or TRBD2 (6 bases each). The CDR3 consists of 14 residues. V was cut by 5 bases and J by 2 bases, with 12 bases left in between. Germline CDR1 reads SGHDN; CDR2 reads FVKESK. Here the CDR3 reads CASSAGHWQETQYF. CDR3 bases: TGTGCCAGCAGCGCGGGACACTGGCAAGAGACCCAGTACTTC.

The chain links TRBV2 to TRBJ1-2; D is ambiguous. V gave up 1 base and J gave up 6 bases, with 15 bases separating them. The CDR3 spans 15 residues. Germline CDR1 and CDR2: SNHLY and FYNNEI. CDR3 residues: CASSEDSPLEDGYTF. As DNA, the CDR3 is TGTGCCAGCAGTGAAGACAGTCCTTTAGAGGATGGCTACACCTTC.

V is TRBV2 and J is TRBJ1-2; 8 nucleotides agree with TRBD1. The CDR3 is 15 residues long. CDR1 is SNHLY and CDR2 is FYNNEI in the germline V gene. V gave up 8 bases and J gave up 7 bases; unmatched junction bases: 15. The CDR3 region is CASVSLRQGAVGYTF. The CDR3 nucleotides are TGTGCCAGCGTCAGCTTAAGGCAGGGGGCAGTTGGCTACACCTTC.

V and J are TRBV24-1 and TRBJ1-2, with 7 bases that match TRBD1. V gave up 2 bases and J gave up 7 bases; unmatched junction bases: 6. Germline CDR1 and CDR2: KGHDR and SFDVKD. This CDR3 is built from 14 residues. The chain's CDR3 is CATSDSEGAGGYTF. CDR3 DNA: TGTGCCACCAGTGATTCGGAGGGGGCAGGTGGCTACACCTTC.

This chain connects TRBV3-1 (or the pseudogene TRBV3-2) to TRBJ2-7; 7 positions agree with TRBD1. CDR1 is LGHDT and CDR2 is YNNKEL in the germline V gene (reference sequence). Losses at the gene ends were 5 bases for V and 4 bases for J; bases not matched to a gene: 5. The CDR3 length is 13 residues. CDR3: CASSWDSSYEQYF. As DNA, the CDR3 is TGTGCCAGCAGCTGGGACAGCTCTTACGAGCAGTACTTC.

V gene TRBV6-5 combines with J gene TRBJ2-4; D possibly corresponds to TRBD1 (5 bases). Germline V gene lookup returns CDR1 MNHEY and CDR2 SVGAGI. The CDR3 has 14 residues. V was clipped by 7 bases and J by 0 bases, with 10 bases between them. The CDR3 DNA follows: TGTGCCAGCACCCTCCAGGGAGCCAAAAACATTCAGTACTTC. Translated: CASTLQGAKNIQYF.

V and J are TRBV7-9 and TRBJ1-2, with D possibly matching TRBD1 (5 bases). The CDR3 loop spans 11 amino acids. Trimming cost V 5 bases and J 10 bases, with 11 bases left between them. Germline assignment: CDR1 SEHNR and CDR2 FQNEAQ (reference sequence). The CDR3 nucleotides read TGTGCCAGCAGCCAAGACGGGGCCTACACCTTC. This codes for CASSQDGAYTF.

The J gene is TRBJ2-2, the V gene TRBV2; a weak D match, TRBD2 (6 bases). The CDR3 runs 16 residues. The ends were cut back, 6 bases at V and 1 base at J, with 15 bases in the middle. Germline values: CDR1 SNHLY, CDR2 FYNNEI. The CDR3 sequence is CASRRTGLENTGELFF. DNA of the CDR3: TGTGCCAGCAGGAGAACGGGACTCGAGAACACCGGGGAGCTGTTTTTT.

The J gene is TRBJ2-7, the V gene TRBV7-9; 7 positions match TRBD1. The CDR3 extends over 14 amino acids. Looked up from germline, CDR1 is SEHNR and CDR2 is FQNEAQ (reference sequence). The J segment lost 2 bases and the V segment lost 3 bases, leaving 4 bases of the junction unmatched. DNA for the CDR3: TGTGCCAGCAGCTTGGGGACAGAGCCCTACGAGCAGTACTTC. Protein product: CASSLGTEPYEQYF.

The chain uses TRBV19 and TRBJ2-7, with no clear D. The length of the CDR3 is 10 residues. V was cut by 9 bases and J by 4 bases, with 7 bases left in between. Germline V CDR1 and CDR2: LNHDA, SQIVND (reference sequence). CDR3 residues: CARRPYEQYV. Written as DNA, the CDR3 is TGTGCCAGGAGGCCTTACGAGCAGTACGTC.

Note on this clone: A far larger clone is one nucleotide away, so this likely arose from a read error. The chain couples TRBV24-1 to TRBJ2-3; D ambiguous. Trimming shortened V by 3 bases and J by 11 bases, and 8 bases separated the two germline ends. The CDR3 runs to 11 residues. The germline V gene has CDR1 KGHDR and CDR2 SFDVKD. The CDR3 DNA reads TGTGCCACCAGTGATCGTTGGCTGCAGTATTTT. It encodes CATSDRWLQYF.

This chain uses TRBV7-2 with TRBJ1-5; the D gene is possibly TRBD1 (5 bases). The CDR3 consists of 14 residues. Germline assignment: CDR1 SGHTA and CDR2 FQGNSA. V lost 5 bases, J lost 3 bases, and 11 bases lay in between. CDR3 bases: TGTGCCAGCAGCCAGGGTACCCCCAATCAGCCCCAGCATTTT. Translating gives CASSQGTPNQPQHF.

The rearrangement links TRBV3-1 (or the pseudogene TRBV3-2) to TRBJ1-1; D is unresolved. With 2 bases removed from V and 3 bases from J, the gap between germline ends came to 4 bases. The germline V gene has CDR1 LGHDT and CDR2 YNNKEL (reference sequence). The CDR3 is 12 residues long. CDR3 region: CASSQSYTEAFF. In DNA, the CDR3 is TGTGCCAGCAGCCAAAGTTACACTGAAGCTTTCTTT.

DNA of the CDR3: TGTGCAAGTCGCCCAGTGCTTACTGAGACAGGGGGCGGGGGTCAGCCCCAGCATTTT. This sequence encodes CASRPVLTETGGGGQPQHF. V is TRBV12-2 and J is TRBJ1-5; the D call in the table, TRBD1, was not verified against the DNA. TRBV12-2 is described as a pseudogene. The CDR3 contains 19 residues.

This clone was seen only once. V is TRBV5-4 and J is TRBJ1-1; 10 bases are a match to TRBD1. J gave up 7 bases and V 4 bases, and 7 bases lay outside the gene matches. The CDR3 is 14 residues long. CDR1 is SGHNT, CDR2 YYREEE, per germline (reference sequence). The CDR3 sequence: CASSTRQGAVEAFF. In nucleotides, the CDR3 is TGTGCCAGCAGCACGCGACAGGGGGCGGTTGAAGCTTTCTTT.